This T cell receptor beta chain comes out of a study of T cells in Graves' hyperthyroidism and ophthalmopathy. Amplification of TCR beta CDR3 regions was performed using RNA transcripts as template. Researchers ran a first-round RT-PCR on the TCR CDR3 using the HTBI primer set. TCRdb re-called the multiplex PCR reads with MiXCR, one entry per CDR3 protein. The repertoire holds under 450,000 distinct CDR3 sequences, with 17% as singletons. Study-wide points: Model-based prediction identified ophthalmopathy a median roughly 5.9 months prior to its onset.

This clonotype qualifies as medium-sized. The antigen remains unidentified. The CDR3 consists of 16 residues. V shed 1 base and J shed 2 bases, with 13 bases lying between them. CDR1 is SGHAT, CDR2 FQNNGV, per germline. The sequenced sample was blood. The chain uses TRBV11-2 and TRBJ2-3; D unclear. The TCR originated in a woman between 25 and 40 years old with Graves' hyperthyroidism that later progressed to Graves' ophthalmopathy. The CDR3 DNA reads TGTGCCAGCAGCTTAGTAGTGGCCCTCACCACAGATACGCAGTATTTT. Translating it yields CASSLVVALTTDTQYF.